The entry below gives a single T cell receptor (beta chain) sequence along with its context. Its antigen is not known. The primer mix had 60 Vbeta and 13 Jbeta primers. The assay was immunoSEQ multiplex PCR, and TCRdb's table has in-frame clones only and misses some. The table shows roughly 120,000 clones, with 60% to 85% occurring only once. The germline CDR1 and CDR2 sequences are MNHNS and SASEGT. Germline trimming cut 7 bases from V and 3 bases from J; bases unmatched to any gene: 7. This CDR3 has 14 amino acids. This record comes from a study of cytomegalovirus exposure and HLA in healthy donors. Notes on the study in general: Follow-up analysis found HLA locus-dependent TCR association rates, highest for DRB1 and lowest for HLA-C.

This clonotype was obtained from a woman under 30 in good health and CMV-seronegative. The chain carries TRBV6-1 and TRBJ2-7, with TRBD2 matching over 9 bases. The sequenced sample consisted of PBMCs. CDR3 nucleotides: TGTGCCAGCAAGAGGGAGCGGGGGGACTACGAGCAGTACTTC. Amino acid sequence: CASKRERGDYEQYF.